This T cell receptor beta chain was sequenced for a study of T-cell reconstitution after alpha-beta-depleted transplantation in children. Construction of the TCRbeta library involved unique molecular identifiers. MiXCR was run by TCRdb on the PCR reads, yielding one entry per CDR3 protein. This table holds roughly 200,000 distinct CDR3 sequences, roughly 10% found once. The CDR3 is 16 amino acids. V trimming: 2 bases; J trimming: 0 bases; junction bases outside the gene matches: 3. Germline V gene lookup returns CDR1 ENHRY and CDR2 SYGVKD. The receptor was derived from a human donor who donated a stem cell graft to a child with acute lymphoblastic leukemia. V and J are TRBV10-3 and TRBJ2-2, with 7 bases that match TRBD1. Source: PBMCs from the stem cell graft donor, taken from the stem cell graft. This chain's CDR3 is CAISEAGTANTGELFF. The CDR3 DNA follows: TGTGCCATCAGTGAGGCCGGGACAGCGAACACCGGGGAGCTGTTTTTT.